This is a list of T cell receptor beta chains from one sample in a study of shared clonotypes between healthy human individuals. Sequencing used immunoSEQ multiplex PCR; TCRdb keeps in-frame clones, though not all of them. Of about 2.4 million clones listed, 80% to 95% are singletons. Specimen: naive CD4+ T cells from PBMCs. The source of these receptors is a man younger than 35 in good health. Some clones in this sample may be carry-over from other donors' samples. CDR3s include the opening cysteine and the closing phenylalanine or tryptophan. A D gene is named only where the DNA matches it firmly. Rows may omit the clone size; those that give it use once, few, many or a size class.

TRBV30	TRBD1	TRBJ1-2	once	TGTGCCTGGTCCCAGGGGGCGAGTGGGTATGGCTACACCTTC	CAWSQGASGYGYTF
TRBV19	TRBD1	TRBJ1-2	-	TGTGCCAGTAGTACAGGTGGACAGGCACCCATCTATGGCTACACCTTC	CASSTGGQAPIYGYTF
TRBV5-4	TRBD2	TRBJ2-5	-	TGTGCCAGCAGCTTGACTAGCGGCGTCCAAGAGACCCAGTACTTC	CASSLTSGVQETQYF
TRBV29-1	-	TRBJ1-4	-	TGCAGCGTTATGGCGGGAGGCGAAAAACTGTTTTTT	CSVMAGGEKLFF
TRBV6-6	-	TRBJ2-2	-	TGTGCCAGTCGGTTCCGAGGACAGAGCACCGGGGAGCTGTTTTTT	CASRFRGQSTGELFF
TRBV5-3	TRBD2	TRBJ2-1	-	TGTGCCAGAAGCTATGGGACTAGCGGGAATTATGAGCAGTTCTTC	CARSYGTSGNYEQFF
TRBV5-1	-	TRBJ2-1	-	TGCGCCAGCAGCTTGGTCTCGCGGGGATACAATGAGCAGTTCTTC	CASSLVSRGYNEQFF
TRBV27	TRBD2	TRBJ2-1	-	TGTGCCAGCAGTTTACTTTCTCTAGCGGGAAAATACAATGAGCAGTTCTTC	CASSLLSLAGKYNEQFF
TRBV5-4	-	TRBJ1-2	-	TGTGCCAGCAGCTTGGTGCAGGGCGGACATGGCTACACCTTC	CASSLVQGGHGYTF
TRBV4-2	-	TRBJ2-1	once	TGTGCCAGCAGCCAATCCGGTGGGGAGTGGGACGAGCAGTTCTTC	CASSQSGGEWDEQFF
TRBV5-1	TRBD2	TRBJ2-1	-	TGCGCCAGCAGCTTGGAGCTAGCGGGAACCAATGAGCAGTTCTTC	CASSLELAGTNEQFF
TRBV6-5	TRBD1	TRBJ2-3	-	TGTGCCAGCAGTAGCCGACAGGGAGGCACAGATACGCAGTATTTT	CASSSRQGGTDTQYF
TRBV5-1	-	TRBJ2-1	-	TGCGCCAGCAGCTTGGCCTGGAACAATGAGCAGTTCTTC	CASSLAWNNEQFF
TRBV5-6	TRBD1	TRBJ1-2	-	TGTGCCAGCAGCTTGGAGGGGTGGACAGGGGGTGGCTACACCTTC	CASSLEGWTGGGYTF
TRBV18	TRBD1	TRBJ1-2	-	TGTGCCAGCTCACCGTCAGGGGGGGGCTATGGCTACACCTTC	CASSPSGGGYGYTF
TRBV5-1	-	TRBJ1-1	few	TGCGCCAGCAGCTTGGCAGGCCTTACGAACACTGAAGCTTTCTTT	CASSLAGLTNTEAFF
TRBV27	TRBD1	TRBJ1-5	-	TGTGCCAGCAGTCTAGGGACAGGGGGAAATCAGCCCCAGCATTTT	CASSLGTGGNQPQHF
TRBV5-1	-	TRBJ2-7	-	TGCGCCAGCGGCCTAGGGGACGCGAGCTCCTACGAGCAGTACTTC	CASGLGDASSYEQYF
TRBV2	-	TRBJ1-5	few	TGTGCCAGCAGGGTTGGAAATCAGCCCCAGCATTTT	CASRVGNQPQHF
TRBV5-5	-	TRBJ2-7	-	TGTGCCAGCAGCACACTAGAGGGGAGTTACCCTTGGGAGCAGTACTTC	CASSTLEGSYPWEQYF